This is a list of T cell receptor beta chains from one sample in a study of OX40 agonist ivuxolimab in advanced cancers. Generated by immunoSEQ multiplex PCR, the TCRdb table keeps only in-frame clones and is missing some. The sample includes roughly 10,000 clones, 70% to 80% of them seen just once. The material sequenced was CD4+ or CD8+ T cells sorted from blood, taken in a trial of the OX40 agonist ivuxolimab. Source of these receptors: an adult with an advanced solid tumor such as melanoma, head and neck, liver or kidney cancer. The CDR3 runs from the conserved cysteine through the conserved F or W. Each record gives: V gene, D gene, J gene, clone size, CDR3 protein, CDR3 DNA. The D gene is left open where the match is weak. Only some rows state a clone size, as once, few, many or a class for expanded clones.

TRBV6-4	TRBD2	TRBJ2-3	-	CASSELAGRTDTQYF	TGTGCCAGCAGTGAATTAGCGGGACGCACAGATACGCAGTATTTT
TRBV14	TRBD1	TRBJ2-3	-	CASSPRTGFTDTQYF	TGTGCCAGCAGCCCCCGGACAGGGTTCACAGATACGCAGTATTTT
TRBV7-9	-	TRBJ1-1	few	CASSLDGRSNTEAFF	TGTGCCAGCAGCTTAGACGGACGGTCGAACACTGAAGCTTTCTTT
TRBV13	TRBD2	TRBJ2-2	-	CASSAGLAVRTGELFF	TGTGCCAGCAGCGCCGGACTAGCGGTCCGCACCGGGGAGCTGTTTTTT
TRBV11-3	-	TRBJ2-7	-	CASSPDLYEQYF	TGTGCCAGCAGCCCCGACCTCTACGAGCAGTACTTC
TRBV7-9	TRBD2	TRBJ2-3	-	CASSLARASGGTDTQYF	TGTGCCAGCAGCTTAGCGAGGGCTAGCGGGGGAACAGATACGCAGTATTTT
TRBV29-1	-	TRBJ1-2	few	CSVPGDYTF	TGCAGCGTTCCCGGTGACTACACCTTC
TRBV11-3	TRBD1	TRBJ1-2	-	CASSLDRTGPRPNYGYTF	TGTGCCAGCAGCTTAGATAGGACAGGGCCACGTCCTAACTATGGCTACACCTTC
TRBV29-1	-	TRBJ1-1	-	CSVGRNTEAFF	TGCAGCGTTGGCAGGAACACTGAAGCTTTCTTT
TRBV4-2	-	TRBJ2-7	few	CASSQDRTSYEQYF	TGTGCCAGCAGCCAAGATAGGACTTCCTACGAGCAGTACTTC
TRBV5-4	-	TRBJ2-1	-	CASSSPYGTSYNEQFF	TGTGCCAGCAGCTCACCCTACGGGACTTCATACAATGAGCAGTTCTTC
TRBV13	TRBD2	TRBJ2-2	-	CASSTHPPGLAATGELFF	TGTGCCAGCAGCACTCACCCCCCGGGACTAGCGGCCACCGGGGAGCTGTTTTTT
TRBV27	-	TRBJ1-2	medium-sized	CASSFYGREDYGYTF	TGTGCCAGCAGTTTTTACGGCAGGGAGGACTATGGCTACACCTTC
TRBV13	TRBD1	TRBJ1-5	few	CASSLGTGDQPQHF	TGTGCCAGCAGCTTAGGGACAGGGGATCAGCCCCAGCATTTT
TRBV19	-	TRBJ2-1	-	CASSILTPSYNEQFF	TGTGCCAGTAGTATCTTGACTCCCTCCTACAATGAGCAGTTCTTC
TRBV19	-	TRBJ1-6	-	CATTPGLYNSPLHF	TGTGCCACTACACCGGGCCTATATAATTCACCCCTCCACTTT
TRBV5-5	-	TRBJ2-3	-	CASSPVDTDTQYF	TGTGCCAGCAGCCCGGTCGACACAGATACGCAGTATTTT
TRBV10-3	-	TRBJ2-7	-	CAISESEAGGVTYEQYF	TGTGCCATCAGTGAGTCAGAAGCAGGAGGGGTGACCTACGAGCAGTACTTC
TRBV4-2	-	TRBJ2-1	once	CASSQEGGLSNEQFF	TGTGCCAGCAGCCAAGAGGGGGGGCTATCCAATGAGCAGTTCTTC
TRBV5-1	TRBD1	TRBJ1-4	once	CASSPRGLTNEKLFF	TGCGCCAGCAGCCCGAGGGGGCTGACTAATGAAAAACTGTTTTTT
TRBV9	TRBD1	TRBJ2-1	-	CASSARYRGGEQFF	TGTGCCAGCAGCGCAAGATACAGGGGTGGCGAGCAGTTCTTC
TRBV4-1	-	TRBJ1-1	-	CASSLANTEAFF	TGCGCCAGCAGCCTCGCTAACACTGAAGCTTTCTTT
TRBV21-1	-	TRBJ2-6	once	CASSKGGRTGTTSGANVLTF	TGTGCCAGCAGCAAAGGAGGCCGGACCGGGACAACCTCTGGGGCCAACGTCCTGACTTTC
TRBV27	TRBD2	TRBJ2-6	-	CASSDGLAGAWANVLTF	TGTGCCAGCAGTGATGGACTAGCGGGAGCCTGGGCCAACGTCCTGACTTTC
TRBV5-1	-	TRBJ1-2	-	CASSLAPPRGYGYTF	TGCGCCAGCAGCTTGGCACCCCCCAGGGGCTATGGCTACACCTTC
TRBV4-1	-	TRBJ2-2	once	CASSAHAGNTGELFF	TGCGCCAGCAGTGCTCATGCGGGGAACACCGGGGAGCTGTTTTTT
TRBV27	-	TRBJ1-5	once	CASSLDGVQPQHF	TGTGCCAGCAGTTTAGACGGGGTCCAGCCCCAGCATTTT
TRBV9	-	TRBJ2-3	-	CASSVSPRGGGNADTQYF	TGTGCCAGCAGCGTATCCCCCAGAGGGGGCGGGAATGCAGATACGCAGTATTTT
TRBV7-8	-	TRBJ1-1	-	CASSLASGDTEAFF	TGTGCCAGCAGCTTAGCCTCGGGGGACACTGAAGCTTTCTTT
TRBV5-4	-	TRBJ1-2	-	CASSLAVQDYGYTF	TGTGCCAGCAGCTTGGCAGTACAGGACTATGGCTACACCTTC
TRBV9	TRBD1	TRBJ1-1	-	CASSAQLGTGGPNTEAFF	TGTGCCAGCAGCGCCCAATTGGGGACAGGGGGACCAAACACTGAAGCTTTCTTT
TRBV5-1	-	TRBJ2-4	-	CASSLALEVAKNIQYF	TGCGCCAGCAGCTTGGCTTTGGAGGTAGCCAAAAACATTCAGTACTTC
TRBV14	-	TRBJ2-7	-	CASSQPRDGYYEQYF	TGTGCCAGCAGCCAACCCCGGGACGGGTACTACGAGCAGTACTTC
TRBV7-8	TRBD2	TRBJ2-3	once	CASSLLAGATDTQYF	TGTGCCAGCAGCCTACTAGCGGGAGCGACAGATACGCAGTATTTT
TRBV7-9	-	TRBJ1-1	-	CASSPIFGGGDTEAFF	TGTGCCAGCAGCCCAATTTTTGGAGGCGGAGACACTGAAGCTTTCTTT
TRBV25-1	TRBD1	TRBJ1-5	-	CASSEERGQGFVQPQHF	TGTGCCAGCAGTGAGGAAAGGGGACAGGGTTTTGTTCAGCCCCAGCATTTT
TRBV5-1	-	TRBJ2-5	-	CASSLKGWAGPQETQYF	TGCGCCAGCAGCTTGAAGGGATGGGCAGGACCCCAAGAGACCCAGTACTTC
TRBV27	-	TRBJ2-7	-	CASSFVTYEQYF	TGTGCCAGCAGTTTCGTGACCTACGAGCAGTACTTC
TRBV6-5	TRBD2	TRBJ2-1	few	CASSGTSGGASEQFF	TGTGCCAGCAGTGGAACTAGCGGGGGGGCCAGTGAGCAGTTCTTC
TRBV19	-	TRBJ2-3	-	CASRPGTGTDTQYF	TGTGCCAGTAGGCCGGGGACGGGCACAGATACGCAGTATTTT
TRBV19	TRBD2	TRBJ2-1	-	CASSIAGGSHNEQFF	TGTGCCAGTAGTATAGCGGGAGGTTCGCACAATGAGCAGTTCTTC
TRBV6-6	-	TRBJ1-4	-	CASSYGGFNEKLFF	TGTGCCAGCAGTTACGGCGGGTTTAATGAAAAACTGTTTTTT
TRBV6-1	-	TRBJ2-7	once	CASSEAWGSSYEQYF	TGTGCCAGCAGTGAAGCGTGGGGCTCTTCCTACGAGCAGTACTTC
TRBV6-6	TRBD2	TRBJ2-3	few	CASRGLAGSLDTQYF	TGTGCCAGCAGGGGACTAGCGGGAAGCTTGGATACGCAGTATTTT
TRBV7-9	-	TRBJ2-3	-	CASSPQVAYPDTQYF	TGTGCCAGCAGCCCTCAAGTGGCCTACCCTGATACGCAGTATTTT
TRBV19	-	TRBJ2-7	-	CASSIVEGDYEQYF	TGTGCCAGTAGTATAGTCGAAGGGGATTACGAGCAGTACTTC
TRBV6-5	-	TRBJ2-4	-	CASNPRGLENIQYF	TGTGCCAGCAATCCCAGGGGTTTGGAAAACATTCAGTACTTC
TRBV7-9	-	TRBJ1-3	-	CASRLGNTIYF	TGTGCCAGCAGGTTAGGAAACACCATATATTTT